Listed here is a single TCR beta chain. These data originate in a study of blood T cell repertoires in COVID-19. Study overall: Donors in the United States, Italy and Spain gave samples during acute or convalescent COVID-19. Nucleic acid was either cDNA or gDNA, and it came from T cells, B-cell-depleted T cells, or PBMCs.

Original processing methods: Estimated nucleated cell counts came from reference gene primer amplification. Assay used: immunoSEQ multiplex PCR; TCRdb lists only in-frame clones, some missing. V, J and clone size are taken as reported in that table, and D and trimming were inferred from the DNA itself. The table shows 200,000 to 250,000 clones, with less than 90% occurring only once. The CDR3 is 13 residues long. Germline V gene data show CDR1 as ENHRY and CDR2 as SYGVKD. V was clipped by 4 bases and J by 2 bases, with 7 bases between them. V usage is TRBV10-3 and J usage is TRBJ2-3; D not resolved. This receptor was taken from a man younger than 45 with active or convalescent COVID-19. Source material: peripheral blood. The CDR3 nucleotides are TGTGCCATCAGTGCACTTTCCACAGATACGCAGTATTTT. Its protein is CAISALSTDTQYF.